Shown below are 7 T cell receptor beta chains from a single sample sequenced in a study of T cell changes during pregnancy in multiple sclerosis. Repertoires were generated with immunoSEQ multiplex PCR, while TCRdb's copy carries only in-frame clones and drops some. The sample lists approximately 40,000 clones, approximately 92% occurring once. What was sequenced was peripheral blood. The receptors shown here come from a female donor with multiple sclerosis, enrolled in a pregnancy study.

The CDR3, as DNA: TGTGCCAGCCGGGGTACTGAAGCTTTCTTT. Translation: CASRGTEAFF. This rearrangement joins TRBV10-3 to TRBJ1-1; D is ambiguous. CDR1 and CDR2 (germline): ENHRY, SYGVKD. This CDR3 region has 10 residues. V was clipped by 10 bases and J by 5 bases, with 8 bases between them.

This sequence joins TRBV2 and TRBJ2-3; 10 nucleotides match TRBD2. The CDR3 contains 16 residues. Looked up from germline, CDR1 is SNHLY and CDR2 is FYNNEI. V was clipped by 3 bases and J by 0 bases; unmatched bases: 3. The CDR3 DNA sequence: TGTGCCAGCAGTGACTGGACTAGCGGAAGCACAGATACGCAGTATTTT. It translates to CASSDWTSGSTDTQYF.

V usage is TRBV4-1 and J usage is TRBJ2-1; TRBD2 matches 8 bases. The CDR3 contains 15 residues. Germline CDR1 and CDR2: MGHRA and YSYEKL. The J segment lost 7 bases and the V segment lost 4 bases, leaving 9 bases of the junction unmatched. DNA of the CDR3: TGCGCCAGCAGCCGCGGGGGGACCGGGGGTAATGAGCAGTTCTTC. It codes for CASSRGGTGGNEQFF.

The CDR3 nucleotides read TGTGCCAGTAGTATATCTCCAGCGTTGCTCAATGAGCAGTTCTTC. Translating it yields CASSISPALLNEQFF. V is TRBV19 and J is TRBJ2-1; D gene uncertain. The V gene lost 2 bases and the J gene lost 6 bases, with 14 bases spanning the gap. In germline, CDR1 is LNHDA, CDR2 SQIVND (reference sequence). The CDR3 has 15 residues.

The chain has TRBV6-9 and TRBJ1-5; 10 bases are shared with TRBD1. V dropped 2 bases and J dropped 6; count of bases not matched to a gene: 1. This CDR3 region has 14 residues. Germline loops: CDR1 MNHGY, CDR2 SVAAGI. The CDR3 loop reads CASSYGDRGQPQHF. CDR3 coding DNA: TGTGCCAGCAGTTATGGGGACAGGGGTCAGCCCCAGCATTTT.

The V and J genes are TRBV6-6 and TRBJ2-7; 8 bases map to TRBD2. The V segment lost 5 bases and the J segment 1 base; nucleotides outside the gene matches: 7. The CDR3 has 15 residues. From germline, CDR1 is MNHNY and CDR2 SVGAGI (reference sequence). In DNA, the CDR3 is TGTGCCAGCAGTACTCTAGCGGGTATATCCTACGAGCAGTACTTC. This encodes CASSTLAGISYEQYF.

CDR3 region: CASSGGSITDTQYF. In nucleotides, the CDR3 is TGCGCCAGCAGTGGCGGGAGCATCACAGATACGCAGTATTTT. This chain uses TRBV10-1 with TRBJ2-3; 7 nucleotides match TRBD2. Trimming at V came to 4 bases and at J to 2 bases, leaving 3 bases not matched to a gene. In germline, CDR1 is WNHNN, CDR2 SYGVQD (reference sequence). This CDR3 is built from 14 residues.